A single sample gave rise to the 13 T cell receptor beta chains below, sequenced in a study of cytomegalovirus exposure and HLA in healthy donors. The PCR had 60 Vbeta and 13 Jbeta primers. Libraries were prepared by immunoSEQ multiplex PCR; TCRdb keeps only in-frame clonotypes and omits some of them. The sample contains around 100,000 clones, 77% of which appear only once. Sequencing was performed on PBMCs. Receptors originate from a male donor in good health and CMV-seropositive.

As to this clone: Additional DNA sequences in this sample encode the identical CDR3. The gene calls are TRBV7-9 and TRBJ1-2, with 8 bases fitting TRBD1. CDR3 length: 13 amino acids. The germline V gene has CDR1 SEHNR and CDR2 FQNEAQ (reference sequence). V lost 5 bases to trimming and J lost 6 bases; unmatched junction nucleotides: 5. The CDR3: CASSKRTGNGYTF. The CDR3 DNA reads TGTGCCAGCAGCAAACGGACAGGGAATGGCTACACCTTC.

This clone turned up a few times. The CDR3 DNA follows: TGTGCCAGCAGCTCCCCACCTTCTTGGGGGGACTCCTACAATGAGCAGTTCTTC. It encodes CASSSPPSWGDSYNEQFF. The V call is TRBV5-8, the J call TRBJ2-1; D may be TRBD2 (6 bases). Germline V CDR1 and CDR2: SGHTS, YDEGEE. The CDR3 length is 18 residues. The V and J ends lost 3 bases and 0 bases respectively, with 19 bases between them.

The V gene is TRBV7-2, the J gene TRBJ2-2; D possibly corresponds to TRBD1 (5 bases). The ends were cut back, 5 bases at V and 1 base at J, with 11 bases in the middle. This CDR3 comprises 15 residues. From germline, CDR1 is SGHTA and CDR2 FQGNSA. CDR3 DNA sequence: TGTGCCAGCAGCCACGGCAGGGTGAACACCGGGGAGCTGTTTTTT. It is translated as CASSHGRVNTGELFF.

The chain employs TRBV7-2 and TRBJ1-5; the D gene is possibly TRBD1 (6 bases). The CDR3 has 13 amino acids. Germline CDR1 reads SGHTA; CDR2 reads FQGNSA. Between the trimmed V and J ends, which lost 8 bases and 3 bases, there was a span of 11 bases. CDR3 in amino acids: CASRQGLNQPQHF. CDR3 nucleotides: TGTGCCAGCCGGCAGGGGCTCAATCAGCCCCAGCATTTT.

The V call is TRBV7-8, the J call TRBJ1-1, with 7 bases lining up with TRBD1. Germline V CDR1 and CDR2: SGHVS, FQNEAQ. This CDR3 has 13 residues. The V and J ends lost 5 bases and 4 bases, in that order; junction bases with no gene match: 4. The CDR3 coding sequence is TGTGCCAGCAGCCTGGGACAGTCCACTGAAGCTTTCTTT. This gives the protein CASSLGQSTEAFF.

The chain employs TRBV5-1 and TRBJ2-3, with a possible D match to TRBD2 (6 bases). V shed 0 bases and J shed 0 bases, with 11 bases lying between them. CDR1 is SGHRS, CDR2 YFSETQ, per germline. This CDR3 is built from 16 residues. This chain's CDR3 is CASSLVVTRSTDTQYF. Here the CDR3 DNA reads TGCGCCAGCAGCTTGGTAGTGACTAGGAGCACAGATACGCAGTATTTT.

The chain combines TRBV5-6 with TRBJ1-2, with a tentative D call TRBD1 (6 bases). V gave up 2 bases and J gave up 4 bases, with 12 bases separating them. The CDR3 runs 14 residues. The V gene's germline CDR1 is SGHDT and CDR2 YYEEEE. The CDR3 sequence is CASSFTKGGYGYTF. Written as DNA, the CDR3 is TGTGCCAGCAGCTTTACTAAAGGGGGCTATGGCTACACCTTC.

This chain joins TRBV7-9 and TRBJ1-1; the match to TRBD1 covers 7 bases. Trimming removed 5 bases from V and 1 base from J; junction bases left unmatched: 4. This CDR3 contains 14 residues. Germline-derived CDR1 and CDR2 are SEHNR and FQNEAQ (reference sequence). CDR3 loop: CASSPDRENTEAFF. The CDR3 DNA sequence: TGTGCCAGCAGCCCTGACAGGGAGAACACTGAAGCTTTCTTT.

The chain recombines TRBV28 with TRBJ2-5, with TRBD1 matching over 10 bases. J gave up 4 bases and V 3 bases, and 5 bases lay outside the gene matches. CDR1 MDHEN and CDR2 SYDVKM come from the germline V gene. The length of the CDR3 is 15 residues. The CDR3 here is CASSLGQGRVETQYF. CDR3 DNA sequence: TGTGCCAGCAGTTTGGGACAGGGGCGGGTAGAGACCCAGTACTTC.

This chain uses TRBV6-5 with TRBJ2-7, with D maybe TRBD1 (6 bases). Germline-derived CDR1 and CDR2 are MNHEY and SVGAGI. The CDR3 contains 14 residues. V dropped 5 bases and J dropped 5 bases, with 16 bases sitting between them. The CDR3 DNA follows: TGTGCCAGCAGTCGGGCAGGGGCCGGGCACGAGCAGTACTTC. It translates to CASSRAGAGHEQYF.

DNA for the CDR3: TGTGCCAGCAGCTTACTCGCGGGCCCCTACAATGAGCAGTTCTTC. This gives the protein CASSLLAGPYNEQFF. The chain has TRBV11-3 and TRBJ2-1; weak D call: TRBD2 (5 bases). Trimming removed 2 bases at V and 2 bases at J, with 10 bases between. The CDR3 length is 15 residues. CDR1 is SGHNT and CDR2 is YENEEA in the germline V gene.

A note on this clone: Compared with germline, one end of the junction differs, possibly owing to a read error. The chain has TRBV15 and TRBJ2-1; TRBD1 matches at 8 bases. Germline values: CDR1 LNHNV, CDR2 YYDKDF (reference sequence). The CDR3 spans 18 residues. The CDR3 reads CATRRDRGTTRLGYEQFF. CDR3 nucleotides: TGTGCCACCAGAAGAGACAGGGGCACAACCCGCTTAGGGTATGAGCAGTTCTTC.

This chain connects TRBV29-1 to TRBJ2-5, with a possible D match to TRBD2 (5 bases). Germline CDR1 SQVTM, CDR2 ANQGSEA. This CDR3 has 11 residues. V lost 6 bases and J 5 bases, leaving 10 bases between the germline ends. The CDR3 here is CSVERGETQYF. The CDR3 DNA follows: TGCAGCGTCGAACGAGGGGAGACCCAGTACTTC.